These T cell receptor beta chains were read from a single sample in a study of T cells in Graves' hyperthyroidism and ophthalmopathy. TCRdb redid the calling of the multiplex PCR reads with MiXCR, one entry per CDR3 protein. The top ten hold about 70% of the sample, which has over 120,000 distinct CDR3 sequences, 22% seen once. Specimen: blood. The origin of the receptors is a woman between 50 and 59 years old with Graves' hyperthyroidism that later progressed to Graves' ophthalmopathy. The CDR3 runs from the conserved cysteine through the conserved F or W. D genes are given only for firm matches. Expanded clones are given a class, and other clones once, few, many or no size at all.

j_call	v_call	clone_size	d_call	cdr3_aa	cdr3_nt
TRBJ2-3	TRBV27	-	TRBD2	CASSSSSPWGIAGGATDTQYF	TGTGCCAGCAGTTCGTCCTCCCCATGGGGAATAGCGGGAGGAGCCACAGATACGCAGTATTTT
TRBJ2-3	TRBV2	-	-	CASSLGWDADTQYF	TGTGCCAGCAGTCTTGGTTGGGACGCCGATACGCAGTATTTT
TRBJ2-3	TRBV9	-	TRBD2	CASSVGTSGSTDTQYF	TGTGCCAGCAGCGTAGGGACTAGCGGGAGCACAGATACGCAGTATTTT
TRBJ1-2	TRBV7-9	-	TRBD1	CASSSGQGYGYTF	TGTGCCAGCAGTTCGGGACAGGGCTATGGCTACACCTTC
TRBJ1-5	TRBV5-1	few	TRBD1	CASSLARDRGYQPQHF	TGCGCCAGCAGCTTGGCCCGGGACAGGGGGTATCAGCCCCAGCATTTT
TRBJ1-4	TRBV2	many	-	CASRGIATNEKLFF	TGTGCCAGCAGGGGAATTGCAACTAATGAAAAACTGTTTTTT
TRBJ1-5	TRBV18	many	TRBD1	CASSPLPGTGNQPQHF	TGTGCCAGCTCACCCCTGCCCGGGACAGGGAATCAGCCCCAGCATTTT
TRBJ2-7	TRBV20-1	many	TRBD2	CSARGGLVVYEQYF	TGCAGTGCTAGAGGGGGACTAGTGGTCTACGAGCAGTACTTC
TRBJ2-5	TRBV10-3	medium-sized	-	CAISGTESFFQETQYF	TGTGCCATCAGTGGAACGGAGTCCTTCTTCCAAGAGACCCAGTACTTC
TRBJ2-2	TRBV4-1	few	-	CASSQDLGQNTGELFF	TGCGCCAGCAGCCAAGATCTAGGACAGAACACCGGGGAGCTGTTTTTT
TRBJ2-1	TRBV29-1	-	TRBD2	CSAHPPLGSGSSYSEQFF	TGCAGCGCCCATCCGCCGTTAGGTAGCGGGAGCTCCTACAGTGAGCAGTTCTTC
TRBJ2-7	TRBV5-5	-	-	CASSLLAGEEQYF	TGTGCCAGCAGCTTACTCGCCGGTGAAGAGCAGTACTTC
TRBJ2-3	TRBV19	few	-	CASTSRDTQYF	TGTGCCAGTACCAGCCGGGATACGCAGTATTTT
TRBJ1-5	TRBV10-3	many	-	CAISSDTRNQPQHF	TGTGCCATCAGTTCGGACACCCGCAATCAGCCCCAGCATTTT
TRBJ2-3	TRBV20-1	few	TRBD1	CSAAGQGSTDTQYF	TGCAGTGCCGCGGGACAGGGAAGCACAGATACGCAGTATTTT
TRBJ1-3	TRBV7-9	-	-	CASKGPSSGNTIYF	TGTGCCAGCAAGGGACCCTCAAGTGGAAACACCATATATTTT
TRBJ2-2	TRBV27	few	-	CASMPRTVNTGELFF	TGTGCCAGCATGCCCCGGACAGTGAACACCGGGGAGCTGTTTTTT
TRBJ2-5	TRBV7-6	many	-	CASSLAQGSAQTQYF	TGTGCCAGCAGCTTAGCGCAGGGTAGCGCGCAGACCCAGTACTTC
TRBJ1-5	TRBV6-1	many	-	CASWETGGNQPQHF	TGTGCCAGCTGGGAGACAGGTGGGAATCAGCCCCAGCATTTT
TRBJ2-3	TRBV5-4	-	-	CASSLAITSTDTQYF	TGTGCCAGCAGCTTGGCGATAACTAGCACAGATACGCAGTATTTT
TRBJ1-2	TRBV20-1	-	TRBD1	CSARDRRGQGQGDYGYTF	TGCAGTGCTAGAGACCGCCGGGGACAGGGTCAAGGGGACTATGGCTACACCTTC
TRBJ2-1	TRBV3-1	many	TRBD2	CASSQDLGTSYNEQFF	TGTGCCAGCAGCCAAGATCTTGGGACTAGTTACAATGAGCAGTTCTTC
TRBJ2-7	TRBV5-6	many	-	CASSLRGGNYEQYF	TGTGCCAGCAGCTTGCGGGGCGGCAACTACGAGCAGTACTTC
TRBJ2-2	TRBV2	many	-	CASADRSNTGELFF	TGTGCCAGCGCCGACAGGTCGAACACCGGGGAGCTGTTTTTT
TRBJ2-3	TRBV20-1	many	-	CSARKQTDTQYF	TGCAGTGCTAGAAAACAGACAGATACGCAGTATTTT
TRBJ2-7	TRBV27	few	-	CASSRGSYNEQYF	TGTGCCAGCAGTCGCGGCTCCTACAATGAGCAGTACTTC
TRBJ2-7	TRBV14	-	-	CASSQEVSPGYSYEQYF	TGTGCCAGCAGCCAAGAGGTGAGCCCGGGTTACTCCTACGAGCAGTACTTC
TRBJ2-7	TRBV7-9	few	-	CASTKRYSYEQYF	TGTGCCAGCACCAAACGGTACTCCTACGAGCAGTACTTC
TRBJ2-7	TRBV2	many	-	CASSEEQGLSYEQYF	TGTGCCAGCAGTGAAGAACAGGGTCTATCCTACGAGCAGTACTTC
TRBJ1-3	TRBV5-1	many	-	CASSLDGMHSGNTIYF	TGCGCCAGCAGCTTGGATGGGATGCACTCTGGAAACACCATATATTTT
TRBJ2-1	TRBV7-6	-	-	CASSLAGWGEQFF	TGTGCCAGCAGCTTAGCGGGGTGGGGTGAGCAGTTCTTC
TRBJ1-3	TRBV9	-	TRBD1	CASSPRTGAGNTIYF	TGTGCCAGCAGCCCCCGGACAGGGGCTGGAAACACCATATATTTT
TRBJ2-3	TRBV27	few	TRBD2	CASSLRWSSGRQGTQYF	TGTGCCAGCAGTTTACGATGGTCTAGCGGGAGGCAAGGTACGCAGTATTTT
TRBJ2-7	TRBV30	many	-	CAWSVNYEQYF	TGTGCCTGGAGTGTAAACTACGAGCAGTACTTC
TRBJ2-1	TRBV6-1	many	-	CASSSRRDPSSYNEQFF	TGTGCCAGCAGTTCCCGCCGGGACCCAAGCTCCTACAATGAGCAGTTCTTC
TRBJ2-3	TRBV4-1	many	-	CASSQDFGSRHTQYF	TGCGCCAGCAGCCAAGATTTCGGGAGTCGGCATACGCAGTATTTT
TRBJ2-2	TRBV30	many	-	CAWTAGSSLTGELFF	TGTGCCTGGACCGCAGGGAGTTCCCTTACCGGGGAGCTGTTTTTT
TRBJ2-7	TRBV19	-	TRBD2	CASSSNPGRGSSYEQYF	TGTGCCAGTAGTTCTAACCCGGGGAGGGGCTCCTCCTACGAGCAGTACTTC
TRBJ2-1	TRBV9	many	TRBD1	CASSPWDSREQFF	TGTGCCAGCAGCCCCTGGGACAGCCGTGAGCAGTTCTTC
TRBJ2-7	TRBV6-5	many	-	CASSYSTAGPEQYF	TGTGCCAGCAGTTACTCGACGGCAGGGCCCGAGCAGTACTTC
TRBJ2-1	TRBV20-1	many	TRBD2	CSAPRGGGSYNEQFF	TGCAGTGCCCCCCGGGGGGGAGGGTCCTACAATGAGCAGTTCTTC
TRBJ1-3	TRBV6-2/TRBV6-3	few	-	CASSYSQHPGNTIYF	TGTGCCAGCAGTTACTCCCAGCACCCTGGAAACACCATATATTTT
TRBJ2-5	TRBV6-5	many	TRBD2	CASSYSGGRDQETQYF	TGTGCCAGCAGTTACAGTGGCGGGAGAGATCAAGAGACCCAGTACTTC
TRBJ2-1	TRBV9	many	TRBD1	CASSPGTGLNEQFF	TGTGCCAGCAGTCCCGGGACAGGGTTGAATGAGCAGTTCTTC
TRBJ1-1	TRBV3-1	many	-	CASSRGRDMNTEAFF	TGTGCCAGCAGCAGGGGACGAGACATGAACACTGAAGCTTTCTTT
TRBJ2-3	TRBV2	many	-	CASSVYSTSTDTQYF	TGTGCCAGCAGTGTTTACTCAACTAGCACAGATACGCAGTATTTT
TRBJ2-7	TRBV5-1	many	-	CASSLDGDSYEQYF	TGCGCCAGCAGCTTGGACGGGGACTCCTACGAGCAGTACTTC
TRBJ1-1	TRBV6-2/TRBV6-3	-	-	CASSDLTANTEAFF	TGTGCCAGCAGTGACTTGACAGCGAACACTGAAGCTTTCTTT
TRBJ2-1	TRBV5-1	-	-	CASSLAGQTRAEQFF	TGCGCCAGCAGCTTGGCCGGGCAGACCCGCGCTGAGCAGTTCTTC
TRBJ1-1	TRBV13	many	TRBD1	CASSTGQGRIMNTEAFF	TGTGCCAGCAGCACTGGACAGGGCAGGATCATGAACACTGAAGCTTTCTTT